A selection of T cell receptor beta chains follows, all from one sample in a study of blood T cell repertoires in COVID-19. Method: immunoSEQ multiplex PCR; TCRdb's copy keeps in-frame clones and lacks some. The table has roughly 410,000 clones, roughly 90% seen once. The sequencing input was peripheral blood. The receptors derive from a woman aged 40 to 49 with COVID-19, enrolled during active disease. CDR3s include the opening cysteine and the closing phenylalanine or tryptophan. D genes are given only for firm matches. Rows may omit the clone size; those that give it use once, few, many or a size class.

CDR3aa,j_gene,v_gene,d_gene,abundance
CATSRASISGYGYTF,TRBJ1-2,TRBV15,NA,NA
CASSVGGGSYNEQFF,TRBJ2-1,TRBV9,TRBD2,NA
CAWSVGVRRGYTF,TRBJ1-2,TRBV30,NA,NA
CASSSKTVSTEAFF,TRBJ1-1,TRBV5-4,NA,NA
CASSPRQGMGLRETQYF,TRBJ2-5,TRBV28,TRBD1,NA
CASSSDSWNTEAFF,TRBJ1-1,TRBV5-5,NA,NA
CASSLQRLSPLHF,TRBJ1-6,TRBV27,NA,NA
CASSSVATNEKLFF,TRBJ1-4,TRBV6-6,NA,NA
CASSLDPGGSYEQYF,TRBJ2-7,TRBV28,TRBD2,NA
CASSPPLPGLAGMDNEQFF,TRBJ2-1,TRBV27,TRBD2,once
CASSLGAGRSTNEKLFF,TRBJ1-4,TRBV7-8,NA,NA
CASRRGRGGTWGHFNQPQHF,TRBJ1-5,TRBV28,NA,NA
CASSYAANTGELFF,TRBJ2-2,TRBV27,NA,NA
CATGGPTSQETQYF,TRBJ2-5,TRBV7-2,NA,NA
CASSSSGEGQPQHF,TRBJ1-5,TRBV6-5,NA,NA
CAWNPVGARLAAFF,TRBJ1-1,TRBV30,NA,NA
CASSDRGGGTEAFF,TRBJ1-1,TRBV6-1,NA,many
CASSWGGLAKNIQYF,TRBJ2-4,TRBV27,TRBD2,NA
CASSQEESTDTQYF,TRBJ2-3,TRBV4-1,NA,NA
CASSSPWGRSTEAFF,TRBJ1-1,TRBV11-2,NA,NA
CASSTGTSGGIGETQYF,TRBJ2-5,TRBV6-2/TRBV6-3,TRBD2,NA
CASSLLTGSLYEQYF,TRBJ2-7,TRBV27,NA,NA
CAWGGSDSPLHF,TRBJ1-6,TRBV30,NA,NA
CASSLYPGEETQYF,TRBJ2-5,TRBV28,NA,NA
CASSLSWDTETQYF,TRBJ2-5,TRBV28,NA,NA
CASSTDRGRNEAFF,TRBJ1-1,TRBV2,TRBD1,NA
CASSRQGSNQPQHF,TRBJ1-5,TRBV9,NA,NA
CASSLLGTGDNEKLFF,TRBJ1-4,TRBV5-6,TRBD1,NA
CASRSLAGGPGGANVLTF,TRBJ2-6,TRBV2,TRBD2,NA
CASSRVATNEKLFF,TRBJ1-4,TRBV5-1,NA,NA
CASSAQTSGEQYF,TRBJ2-7,TRBV7-7,NA,NA
CASSVGAGGWNEQFF,TRBJ2-1,TRBV9,TRBD2,NA
CASSQDPPSLSINQPQHF,TRBJ1-5,TRBV3-1/TRBV3-2,NA,few
CASSSGTGFSHF,TRBJ1-5,TRBV19,TRBD1,NA
CSVEETSVDRDTQYF,TRBJ2-3,TRBV29-1,TRBD2,NA
CAISDSTHSNQPQHF,TRBJ1-5,TRBV10-3,NA,once
CASSQDGQGREQPQHF,TRBJ1-5,TRBV4-1,NA,NA
CASRLTSGNGEQFF,TRBJ2-1,TRBV4-1,TRBD2,NA
CASSLPGQVEGTIYF,TRBJ1-3,TRBV5-5,NA,few
CASSPQMVDRGWEKLFF,TRBJ1-4,TRBV28,TRBD1,NA
CASSPRGPEQYF,TRBJ2-7,TRBV18,TRBD1,NA
CASSQDGRVGTEAFF,TRBJ1-1,TRBV4-3,NA,NA
CASSPQGQGNGYTF,TRBJ1-2,TRBV18,TRBD1,NA
CASSQEIGGQGTDTQYF,TRBJ2-3,TRBV4-3,TRBD1,NA
CATSKFRGSNEQFF,TRBJ2-1,TRBV15,NA,once
CASSFVQGVTEAFF,TRBJ1-1,TRBV5-1,TRBD1,NA
CASSPDGGRSYNEQFF,TRBJ2-1,TRBV7-3,TRBD2,NA
CASSPKRYEQYF,TRBJ2-7,TRBV7-9,NA,NA
CASGRGADTEAFF,TRBJ1-1,TRBV2,NA,NA